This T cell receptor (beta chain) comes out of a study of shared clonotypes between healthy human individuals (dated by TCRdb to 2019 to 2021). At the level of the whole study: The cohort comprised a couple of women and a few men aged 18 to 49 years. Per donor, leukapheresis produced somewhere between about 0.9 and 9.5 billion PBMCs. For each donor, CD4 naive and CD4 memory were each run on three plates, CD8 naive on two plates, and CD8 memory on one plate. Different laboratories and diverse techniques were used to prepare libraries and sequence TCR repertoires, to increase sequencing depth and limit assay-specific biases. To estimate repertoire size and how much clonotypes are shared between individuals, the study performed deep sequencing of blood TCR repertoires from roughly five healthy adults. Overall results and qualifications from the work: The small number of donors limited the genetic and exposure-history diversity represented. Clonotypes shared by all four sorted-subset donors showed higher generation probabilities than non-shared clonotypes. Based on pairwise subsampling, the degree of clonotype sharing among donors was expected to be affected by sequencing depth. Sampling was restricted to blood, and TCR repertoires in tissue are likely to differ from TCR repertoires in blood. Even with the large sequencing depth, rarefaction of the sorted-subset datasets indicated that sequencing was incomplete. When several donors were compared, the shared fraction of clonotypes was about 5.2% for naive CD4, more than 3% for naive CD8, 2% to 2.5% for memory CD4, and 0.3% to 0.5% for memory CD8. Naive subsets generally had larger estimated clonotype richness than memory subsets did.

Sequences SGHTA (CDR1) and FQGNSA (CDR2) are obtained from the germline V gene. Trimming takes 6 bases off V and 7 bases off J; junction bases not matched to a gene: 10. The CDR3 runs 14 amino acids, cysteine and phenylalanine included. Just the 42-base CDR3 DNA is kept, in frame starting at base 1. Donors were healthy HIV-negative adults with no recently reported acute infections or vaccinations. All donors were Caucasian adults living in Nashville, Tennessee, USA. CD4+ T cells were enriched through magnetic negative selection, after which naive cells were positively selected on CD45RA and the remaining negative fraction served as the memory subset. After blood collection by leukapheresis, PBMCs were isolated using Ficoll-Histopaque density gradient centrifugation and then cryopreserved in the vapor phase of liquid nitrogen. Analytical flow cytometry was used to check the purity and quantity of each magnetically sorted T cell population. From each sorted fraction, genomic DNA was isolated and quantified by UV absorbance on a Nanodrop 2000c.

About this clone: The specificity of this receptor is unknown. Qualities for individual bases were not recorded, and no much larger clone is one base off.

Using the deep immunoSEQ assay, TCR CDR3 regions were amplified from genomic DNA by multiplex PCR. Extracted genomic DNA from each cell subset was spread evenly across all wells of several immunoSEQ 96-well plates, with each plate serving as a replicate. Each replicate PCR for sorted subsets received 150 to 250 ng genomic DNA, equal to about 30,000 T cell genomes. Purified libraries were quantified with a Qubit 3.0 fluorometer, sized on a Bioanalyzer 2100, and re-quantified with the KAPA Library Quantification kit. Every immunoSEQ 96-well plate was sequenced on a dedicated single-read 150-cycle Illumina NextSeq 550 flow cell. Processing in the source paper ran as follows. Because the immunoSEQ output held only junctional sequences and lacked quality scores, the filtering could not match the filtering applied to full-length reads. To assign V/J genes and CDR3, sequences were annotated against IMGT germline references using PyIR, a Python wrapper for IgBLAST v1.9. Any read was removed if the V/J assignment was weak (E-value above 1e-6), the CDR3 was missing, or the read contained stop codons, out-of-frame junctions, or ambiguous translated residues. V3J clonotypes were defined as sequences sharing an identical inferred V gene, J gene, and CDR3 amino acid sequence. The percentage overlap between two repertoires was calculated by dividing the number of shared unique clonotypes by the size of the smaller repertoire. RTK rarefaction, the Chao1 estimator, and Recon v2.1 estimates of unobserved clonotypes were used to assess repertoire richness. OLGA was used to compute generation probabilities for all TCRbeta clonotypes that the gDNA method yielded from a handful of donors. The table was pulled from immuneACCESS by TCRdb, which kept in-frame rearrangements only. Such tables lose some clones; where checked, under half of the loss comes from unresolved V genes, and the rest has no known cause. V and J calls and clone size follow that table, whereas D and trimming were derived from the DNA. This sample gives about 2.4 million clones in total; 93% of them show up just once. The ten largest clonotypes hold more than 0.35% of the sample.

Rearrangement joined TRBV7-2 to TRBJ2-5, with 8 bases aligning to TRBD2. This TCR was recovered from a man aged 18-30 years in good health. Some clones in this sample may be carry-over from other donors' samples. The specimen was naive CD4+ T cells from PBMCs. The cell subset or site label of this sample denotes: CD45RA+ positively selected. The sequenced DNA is TGTGCCAGCAGGAGGCCAGCGGGAGAGGTGACCCAGTACTTC. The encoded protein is CASRRPAGEVTQYF.